This T cell receptor (beta chain) was sequenced in a study of beta chain features in type 1 diabetes. General study results and limits: For Type 1 diabetes patients, all four CD4+ subsets carried TCRB CDR3s that were moderately but significantly shorter. Patients with type 1 diabetes carried fewer insertions and had more deletions at their VDJ junctions. These data did not resolve whether HLA type affects TCRB rearrangement.

cDNA synthesis used the whole RNA isolate, giving expressed TCRB sequences. Generated by immunoSEQ multiplex PCR, the TCRdb table keeps only in-frame clones and is missing some. The sample yields about 28,000 clones, almost 65% seen once. Per the germline V gene, CDR1 is SQVTM and CDR2 is ANQGSEA. V shed 4 bases and J shed 1 base, with 12 bases lying between them. The CDR3 loop spans 14 amino acids. Averaging about 0.12 L, one heparinised blood draw came from each individual donor. Regarding this clone: Antigen: not known.

Sequenced: Tregs from blood. The TCR was taken from a woman in her twenties or thirties with type 1 diabetes. The chain couples TRBV29-1 to TRBJ2-3; weak D call: TRBD2 (5 bases). The CDR3 DNA is TGCAGCGTTGGTCGGGATTTGGGCACAGATACGCAGTATTTT. It yields the protein CSVGRDLGTDTQYF.